What follows are 26 T cell receptor beta chains derived from one specimen sequenced in a study of blood T cell repertoires in COVID-19. Generated by immunoSEQ multiplex PCR, the TCRdb table keeps only in-frame clones and is missing some. The sample yields more than 250,000 clones, nearly 90% seen once. The sample was peripheral blood. The receptors derive from a human donor in a cohort sampled during active COVID-19.

V and J are TRBV5-8 and TRBJ1-2; D is uncertain. There are 15 residues in the CDR3. The germline V gene encodes CDR1 SGHTS and CDR2 YDEGEE. V was trimmed by 2 bases and J by 5 bases, leaving 16 bases between them. CDR3 loop: CASSLFQVKTYGYTF. The DNA of the CDR3 is TGTGCCAGCAGCTTATTCCAGGTCAAAACGTATGGCTACACCTTC.

Here the CDR3 reads CAWSPGGSSYTIYF. As DNA, the CDR3 is TGTGCCTGGAGTCCCGGGGGGTCCTCATACACCATATATTTT. The chain uses TRBV30 and TRBJ1-3; D is possibly TRBD1 (5 bases). The V gene's germline CDR1 is GTSNPN and CDR2 SVGIG (reference sequence). The CDR3 length is 14 residues. V was trimmed by 2 bases and J by 8 bases, leaving 16 bases between them.

This clone was seen only a few times. The chain combines TRBV30 with TRBJ2-7, with 9 bases identical to TRBD1. This CDR3 comprises 14 residues. V was clipped by 2 bases and J by 1 base; unmatched bases: 3. Per germline, CDR1 GTSNPN and CDR2 SVGIG (reference sequence). The CDR3 loop reads CAWSIGQGSYEQYF. In DNA form, the CDR3 reads TGTGCCTGGAGTATTGGACAGGGGTCCTACGAGCAGTACTTC.

CDR3 residues: CASSGGGYEQYF. The CDR3 DNA follows: TGTGCCAGCAGTGGTGGGGGGTACGAGCAGTACTTC. The V gene is TRBV6-2 or TRBV6-3, the J gene TRBJ2-7, with D possibly matching TRBD2 (6 bases). The CDR3 runs to 12 residues. CDR1 is MNHEY, CDR2 SVGEGT, per germline. Trimming stripped 5 bases from V and 4 bases from J, with 9 bases between.

V usage is TRBV18 and J usage is TRBJ2-7, with no clear D. The germline CDR1 and CDR2 sequences are KGHSH and LQKENI. CDR3 length: 15 residues. Between the trimmed V and J ends, which lost 3 bases and 0 bases, there was a span of 12 bases. The CDR3 region is CASSPVHNTSYEQYF. CDR3 in DNA: TGTGCCAGCTCACCTGTTCACAATACCTCCTACGAGCAGTACTTC.

The CDR3 spells CASLGQGERDEQFF. The CDR3 bases are TGTGCCAGCCTCGGACAGGGGGAAAGGGATGAGCAGTTCTTC. The chain uses TRBV2 and TRBJ2-1, with 10 nucleotides matching TRBD1. The germline CDR1 and CDR2 sequences are SNHLY and FYNNEI. J was trimmed by 8 bases and V by 8 bases; bases with no gene match: 9. This CDR3 spans 14 amino acids.

The J gene is TRBJ1-5, the V gene TRBV4-3; no clear D gene. Germline CDR1 LGHNA, CDR2 YSLEER. V gave up 4 bases and J gave up 0 bases, with 7 bases separating them. CDR3 length: 14 amino acids. CDR3 sequence reads: CASSPGNSNQPQHF. The DNA for the CDR3 is TGCGCCAGCAGCCCCGGGAATAGCAATCAGCCCCAGCATTTT.

This rearrangement joins TRBV7-9 to TRBJ2-5; possibly TRBD1 for D (5 bases). V was cut by 1 base and J by 2 bases, with 8 bases left in between. Germline CDR1 is SEHNR and CDR2 is FQNEAQ (reference sequence). This CDR3 spans 14 amino acids. CDR3 sequence (DNA): TGTGCCAGCAGCTTAGGTTGGACACAAGAGACCCAGTACTTC. Its translation is CASSLGWTQETQYF.

This chain connects TRBV7-2 to TRBJ1-2, with 11 positions matching TRBD1. From germline, CDR1 is SGHTA and CDR2 FQGNSA. The CDR3 runs to 16 residues. Trimming removed 5 bases from V and 1 base from J; junction bases left unmatched: 6. CDR3 DNA: TGTGCCAGCAGCCACCGGACAGGGGGCGGTAACTATGGCTACACCTTC. Encoded protein: CASSHRTGGGNYGYTF.

The chain combines TRBV9 with TRBJ2-7; 9 bases agree with TRBD1. The ends lost 0 bases at V and 4 bases at J; junction bases unmatched: 11. This CDR3 contains 17 residues. Germline CDR1 reads SGDLS; CDR2 reads YYNGEE. For the CDR3, the DNA is TGTGCCAGCAGCGTAGGACCCCCCGGGACAGGGACATACGAGCAGTACTTC. Protein: CASSVGPPGTGTYEQYF.

This chain uses TRBV19 with TRBJ1-2; D possibly corresponds to TRBD1 (5 bases). Germline V gene data show CDR1 as LNHDA and CDR2 as SQIVND (reference sequence). V was trimmed by 7 bases and J by 6 bases, leaving 12 bases between them. This CDR3 region has 12 residues. The CDR3 protein is CASTKGVDGYTF. CDR3 nucleotide sequence: TGTGCCAGTACCAAAGGGGTTGATGGCTACACCTTC. Looking up the rest from reference TRBV19 and TRBJ1-2 gives the full variable domain: DGGITQSPKYLFRKEGQNVTLSCEQNLNHDAMYWYRQDPGQGLRLIYYSQIVNDFQKGDIAEGYSVSREKKESFPLTVTSAQKNPTAFYLCASTKGVDGYTFGSGTRLTVV.

This rearrangement joins TRBV6-5 to TRBJ2-5; a possible D gene is TRBD1 (6 bases). The CDR3 has 14 amino acids. Germline CDR1 MNHEY, CDR2 SVGAGI. V gave up 0 bases and J gave up 9 bases, with 14 bases separating them. CDR3 sequence: CASSYSRGPGAQYF. Written as DNA, the CDR3 is TGTGCCAGCAGTTACTCGCGCGGGCCAGGGGCCCAGTACTTC.

This clone was found once. This chain links TRBV27 with TRBJ2-7, with D perhaps matching TRBD2 (6 bases). Germline assignment: CDR1 MNHEY and CDR2 SMNVEV (reference sequence). V was clipped by 4 bases and J by 2 bases, with 18 bases between them. This CDR3 region has 16 residues. CDR3: CASSSQRRGPTYEQYF. CDR3 DNA: TGTGCCAGCAGTTCCCAGCGGAGGGGTCCGACCTACGAGCAGTACTTC.

The genes are TRBV11-2 and TRBJ2-1; 11 bases line up with TRBD2. V trimming: 6 bases; J trimming: 7 bases; junction bases outside the gene matches: 8. The CDR3 has 15 residues. Germline CDR1 SGHAT, CDR2 FQNNGV. CDR3 in amino acids: CASRRGTSGSNEQFF. DNA for the CDR3: TGTGCCAGCAGGCGGGGAACTAGCGGGAGTAATGAGCAGTTCTTC. The variable domain in full, with the rest retrieved from reference TRBV11-2 and TRBJ2-1, is EAGVAQSPRYKIIEKRQSVAFWCNPISGHATLYWYQQILGQGPKLLIQFQNNGVVDDSQLPKDRFSAERLKGVDSTLKIQPAKLEDSAVYLCASRRGTSGSNEQFFGPGTRLTVL.

The sample holds a few counts of this clone. The chain combines TRBV2 with TRBJ2-7; D gene ambiguous. Germline values: CDR1 SNHLY, CDR2 FYNNEI. The CDR3 length is 13 residues. V lost 0 bases, J lost 9 bases, and 12 bases lay in between. CDR3 DNA sequence: TGTGCCAGCAGTGAAGCTCCTTCTTCTGTGCAGTACTTC. This translates into CASSEAPSSVQYF.

The chain carries TRBV4-3 and TRBJ2-1; the D gene is possibly TRBD2 (6 bases). V gave up 1 base and J gave up 5 bases, with 18 bases separating them. The CDR3 is 17 amino acids. CDR1 and CDR2 from the germline V gene are LGHNA and YSLEER. CDR3 sequence (DNA): TGCGCCAGCAGCCAAGGTCAGGGACTTGGGGCTGACAATGAGCAGTTCTTC. Translation: CASSQGQGLGADNEQFF.

The chain links TRBV28 to TRBJ2-2, with TRBD1 matching 7 bases. The V and J ends lost 6 bases and 4 bases, in that order; junction bases with no gene match: 8. This CDR3 has 15 residues. Germline CDR1 MDHEN, CDR2 SYDVKM. Here the CDR3 reads CASSDRVESTGELFF. CDR3 DNA: TGTGCCAGCAGCGACAGGGTGGAGAGCACCGGGGAGCTGTTTTTT.

V usage is TRBV2 and J usage is TRBJ1-2; weak D call: TRBD1 (5 bases). Germline V gene data show CDR1 as SNHLY and CDR2 as FYNNEI. The CDR3 covers 16 residues. V gave up 3 bases and J gave up 4 bases, with 18 bases separating them. The CDR3 bases are TGTGCCAGCAGTGATGTGGGACTGGGGCTAGTCTATGGCTACACCTTC. It yields the protein CASSDVGLGLVYGYTF.

This clone turned up a few times. The genes are TRBV3-1 (or the pseudogene TRBV3-2) and TRBJ2-7, with 7 bases that match TRBD1. After removal of 2 bases from V and 6 bases from J, the junction contained 4 bases not matched to a gene. CDR3 size: 13 residues. Germline V CDR1 and CDR2: LGHDT, YNNKEL (reference sequence). The CDR3: CASSQFEGAEQYF. The CDR3 region has the DNA TGTGCCAGCAGCCAATTTGAGGGGGCCGAGCAGTACTTC.

The chain recombines TRBV11-2 with TRBJ1-1; D is undetermined. Germline-derived CDR1 and CDR2 are SGHAT and FQNNGV. The CDR3 loop spans 14 amino acids. V was trimmed by 5 bases and J by 1 base, leaving 11 bases between them. CDR3 DNA sequence: TGTGCCAGCAGCCCGCACAGTTCGAACACTGAAGCTTTCTTT. The encoded protein is CASSPHSSNTEAFF. Combining the CDR3 with reference TRBV11-2 and TRBJ1-1 gives the whole variable domain EAGVAQSPRYKIIEKRQSVAFWCNPISGHATLYWYQQILGQGPKLLIQFQNNGVVDDSQLPKDRFSAERLKGVDSTLKIQPAKLEDSAVYLCASSPHSSNTEAFFGQGTRLTVV.

This chain joins TRBV24-1 and TRBJ1-2; D uncertain. V lost 4 bases, J lost 8 bases, and 10 bases lay in between. This CDR3 has 12 residues. Germline loops: CDR1 KGHDR, CDR2 SFDVKD. CDR3 sequence reads: CATSDPGWGYTF. The CDR3 DNA sequence: TGTGCCACCAGTGACCCAGGATGGGGCTACACCTTC.

With respect to this clone: At the DNA level, this CDR3 is encoded by other sequences in the same sample as well. This rearrangement joins TRBV10-3 to TRBJ1-3; D gene uncertain. CDR3 size: 14 residues. Germline V lookup: CDR1 ENHRY, CDR2 SYGVKD. Trimming pared 4 bases from V and 1 base from J, leaving 8 bases between. CDR3 nucleotide sequence: TGTGCCATCAGTGGGCAGATTTCTGGAAACACCATATATTTT. It encodes CAISGQISGNTIYF.

This rearrangement joins TRBV19 to TRBJ2-2, with 8 bases matching TRBD2. V was clipped by 8 bases and J by 1 base; unmatched bases: 9. The CDR3 is made up of 16 amino acids. Germline CDR1 and CDR2: LNHDA and SQIVND (reference sequence). This CDR3 reads CASRPRRGGNTGELFF. CDR3 sequence (DNA): TGTGCCAGTCGGCCCCGTCGGGGGGGGAACACCGGGGAGCTGTTTTTT.

This chain links TRBV27 with TRBJ2-7, with 10 bases fitting TRBD1. CDR1 is MNHEY and CDR2 is SMNVEV in the germline V gene (reference sequence). CDR3 size: 15 residues. Trimming removed 4 bases from V and 4 bases from J; junction bases left unmatched: 7. The DNA for the CDR3 is TGTGCCAGCAGTTCGCCGGGACAGGGGAGATACGAGCAGTACTTC. Its protein product is CASSSPGQGRYEQYF.

The chain's CDR3 is CASSFSEGAYEQYF. The CDR3 DNA is TGTGCCAGCAGCTTTAGCGAGGGAGCCTACGAGCAGTACTTC. The chain employs TRBV5-4 and TRBJ2-7; possibly TRBD2 for D (5 bases). V was clipped by 2 bases and J by 2 bases, with 11 bases between them. The CDR3 totals 14 residues. Germline CDR1 SGHNT, CDR2 YYREEE (reference sequence).

The J gene is TRBJ2-4, the V gene TRBV19; TRBD2 matches at 8 bases. V lost 9 bases to trimming and J lost 2 bases; unmatched junction nucleotides: 18. The CDR3 loop spans 18 amino acids. Germline V lookup: CDR1 LNHDA, CDR2 SQIVND (reference sequence). This chain's CDR3 is CASSTRPGSGGTKNIQYF. The CDR3 nucleotides are TGTGCCAGCTCTACTCGCCCCGGGAGCGGGGGTACCAAAAACATTCAGTACTTC.